This record looks at one T cell receptor (beta chain) sequence and its context. This clonotype was observed many times. Its antigen target is currently unknown. Base quality data are lacking; no much larger clone is found one base away. This sample stems from a study of T-cell reconstitution after alpha-beta-depleted transplantation in children (dated by TCRdb to the mid-2010s). Notes on the research overall: The study quantitatively tracked T-cell immune reconstitution after TCRalphabeta/CD19-depleted allogeneic hematopoietic cell transplantation in children using TCR repertoire profiling. Broader findings and caveats from the paper: The apparently early recovery of alphabetaT-cell counts about two months after transplant reportedly depended on only several hundred rapidly expanded clones that came from non-depleted graft cells. Over the following months the frequencies of hyperexpanded clones went down, and after one year T-cell counts and TCRbeta diversity were mostly credited to newly produced T cells. The high TCRbeta diversity at day 60 in some patients was ascribed to recipient T cells and intrathymic progenitors that had survived conditioning.

The time point label of this sample denotes: day 60 (about 2 months) after transplantation. In the paper's terms, the treatment or condition label means: allogeneic hematopoietic cell transplantation with graft depleted of TCRalphabeta T cells and CD19 B cells. The transplant recipients were children given TCRalphabeta/CD19-depleted allogeneic hematopoietic cell grafts. Library creation used PCR. Instrument on record: Illumina HiSeq 2500. TCR library preparation used molecular barcoding, with unique molecular identifiers applied to normalize quantification of the TCRbeta repertoire. TCRdb passed the public sequencing reads through fastp at Q25 and MiXCR, retaining productive beta sequences. Rows are unified per CDR3 protein, each entry keeping the most common DNA and genes. This sample lists tens of thousands of distinct CDR3 sequences; about 6.8% were detected once. Clones ranked in the top ten supply roughly 27% of the sample.

V has 1 base trimmed and J has 5 bases trimmed; junction bases matching no gene number 10. Reading the germline V gene gives CDR1 SGHVS and CDR2 FNYEAQ. Spanning cysteine to phenylalanine, the CDR3 consists of 17 amino acids. Of the read, only the CDR3 DNA is kept; its 51 bases are in frame from base 1. This sequence originates from a child under two years old who had a stem cell transplant for acute myeloid leukemia, so the T cells may come from the graft donor. The chain was built from TRBV7-6 and TRBJ1-5, with 8 bases matching TRBD1. The sequencing here drew on peripheral blood, taken 60 days after TCRalphabeta/CD19-depleted stem cell transplant. At the DNA level, the sequence is TGTGCCAGCAGCTTAGACTTATCAGGGGGCGTCGATCAGCCCCAGCATTTT. The resulting protein is CASSLDLSGGVDQPQHF.